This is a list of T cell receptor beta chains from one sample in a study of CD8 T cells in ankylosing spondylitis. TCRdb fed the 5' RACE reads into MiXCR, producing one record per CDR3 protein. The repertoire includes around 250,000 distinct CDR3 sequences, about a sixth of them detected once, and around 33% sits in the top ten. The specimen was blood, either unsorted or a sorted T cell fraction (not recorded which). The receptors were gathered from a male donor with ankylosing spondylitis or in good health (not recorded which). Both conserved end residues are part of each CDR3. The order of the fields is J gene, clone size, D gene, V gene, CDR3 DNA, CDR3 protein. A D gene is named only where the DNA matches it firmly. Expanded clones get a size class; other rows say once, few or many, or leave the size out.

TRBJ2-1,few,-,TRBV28,TGTGCCAGCGGGCCACCGGGGAGTGAGCAGTTCTTC,CASGPPGSEQFF
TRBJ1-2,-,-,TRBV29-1,TGCAGCGTTGAAGATATCGGCCGCGCGCCTTTC,CSVEDIGRAPF
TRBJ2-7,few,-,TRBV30,TGTGCCTGGAGTGTTTTTGAGGGGTTGAACGAGCAGTACTTC,CAWSVFEGLNEQYF
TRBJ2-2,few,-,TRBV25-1,TGTGCCAGCACCCAAGGGGTTTACGGGGAGCTGTTTTTT,CASTQGVYGELFF
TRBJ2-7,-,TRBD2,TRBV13,TGTGCCAGCAGCCCGCCCCTGACTAGCGGCTCCTACGAGCAGTACTTC,CASSPPLTSGSYEQYF
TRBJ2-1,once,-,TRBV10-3,TGTGCCATCAGTGAGTCGGAGCCCGAGCAGTTCTTC,CAISESEPEQFF
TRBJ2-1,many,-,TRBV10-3,TGTGCCATCAGTGAGTCGACCGGGAGAACTAATGAGCAGTTCTTC,CAISESTGRTNEQFF
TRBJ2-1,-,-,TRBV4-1,TGCGCCAGCAGCCAATACTCCTCGCCTCCGGGCAATGAGCAGTTCTTC,CASSQYSSPPGNEQFF
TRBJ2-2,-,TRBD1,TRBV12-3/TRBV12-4,TGTGCCAGCAGATGGGACAGGGGTAACACCGGGGAGCTGTTTTTT,CASRWDRGNTGELFF
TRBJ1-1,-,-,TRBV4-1,TGCGCCAGCAGCCAAGATTTCAATAGAGCGAGCACTGAAGCTTTCTTT,CASSQDFNRASTEAFF
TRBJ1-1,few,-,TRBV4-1,TGCGCCAGCAGCCAAGTCGGGGGCTTGAACACTGAAGCTTTCTTT,CASSQVGGLNTEAFF
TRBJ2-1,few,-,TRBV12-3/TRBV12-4,TGTGCCAGCAGTTCTCACTTCAATGAGCAGTTCTTC,CASSSHFNEQFF
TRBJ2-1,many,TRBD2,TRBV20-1,TGCAGTGCTAGAGAAGGACTAGCGCAATTGTACAATGAGCAGTTCTTC,CSAREGLAQLYNEQFF
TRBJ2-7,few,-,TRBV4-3,TGCGCCAGCAGCCCCCGAGGAACAGGCGACTACGAGCAGTACTTC,CASSPRGTGDYEQYF
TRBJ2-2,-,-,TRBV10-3,TGTGCCATCAGTGGTTTGACAGTGAACACCGGGGAGCTGTTTTTT,CAISGLTVNTGELFF
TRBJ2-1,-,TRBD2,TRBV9,TGTGCCAGCAGCGTATTGACTAGCGGAGACAATGAGCAGTTCTTC,CASSVLTSGDNEQFF
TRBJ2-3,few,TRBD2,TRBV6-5,TGTGCCAGCAGTTACTCAGCGTCGGGGGAGGGCCAGGCGAATACGCAGTATTTT,CASSYSASGEGQANTQYF
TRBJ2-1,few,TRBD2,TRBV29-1,TGCAGCGTTGAAGTGGGACTAGGGGATGAGCAGTTCTTC,CSVEVGLGDEQFF
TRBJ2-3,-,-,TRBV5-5,TGTGCCAGCAGCTTGGCCTGGCTAGCGTCAGATACGCAGTATTTT,CASSLAWLASDTQYF
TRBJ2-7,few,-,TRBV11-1,TGTGCCAGCAGCACTTCCAGGGCCCCATCCTACGAGCAGTACTTC,CASSTSRAPSYEQYF
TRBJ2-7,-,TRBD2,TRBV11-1,TGTGCCAGCAGCTCCCGGGGCGGGAGGGCCTACGAGCAGTACTTC,CASSSRGGRAYEQYF
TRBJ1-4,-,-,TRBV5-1,TGCGCCAGCAGCTTGTTCTGGGCTTCAACTAATGAAAAACTGTTTTTT,CASSLFWASTNEKLFF
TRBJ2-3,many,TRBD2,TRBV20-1,TGCAGTGCTAGCGGGACTAGCGGGAGAGGGGGACTAAACACAGATACGCAGTATTTT,CSASGTSGRGGLNTDTQYF
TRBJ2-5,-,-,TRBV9,TGTGCCAGCAGCCCCCCCTCGGGGACCCAGTACTTC,CASSPPSGTQYF
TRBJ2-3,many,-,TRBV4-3,TGCGCCAGCAGCCAAGATCCCCGGCCTACCACAGATACGCAGTATTTT,CASSQDPRPTTDTQYF
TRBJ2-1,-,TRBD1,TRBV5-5,TGTGCCAGCAGCAGGGACAGGGGGACTTACAATGAGCAGTTCTTC,CASSRDRGTYNEQFF
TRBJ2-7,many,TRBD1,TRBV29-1,TGCAGCGTTGACAGGGGGAGCTCCTACGAGCAGTACTTC,CSVDRGSSYEQYF
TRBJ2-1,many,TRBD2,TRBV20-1,TGCAGTGCTAAACGGGAGGGCGGGTCGTACAATGAGCAGTTCTTC,CSAKREGGSYNEQFF
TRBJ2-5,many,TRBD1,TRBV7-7,TGTGCTAGCAGCCTCGGACAGGGATCTGAGACCCAGTACTTC,CASSLGQGSETQYF
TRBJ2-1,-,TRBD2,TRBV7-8,TGTGCCAGCAGCTTAGCGGGGACTACCATGAACCCCTACAATGAGCAGTTCTTC,CASSLAGTTMNPYNEQFF
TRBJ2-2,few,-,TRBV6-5,TGTGCCAGCAGTTCTCTGGGGCGGGAAGGGACCGGGGAGCTGTTTTTT,CASSSLGREGTGELFF
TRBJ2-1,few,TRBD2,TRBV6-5,TGTGCCAGCAGTTACTCGTATCCTAGCGGTTCCTACAATGAGCAGTTCTTC,CASSYSYPSGSYNEQFF
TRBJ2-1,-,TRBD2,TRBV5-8,TGTGCCAGCAGCTCGGGGGGGTATCAAGGTCTCTATGAGCAGTTCTTC,CASSSGGYQGLYEQFF
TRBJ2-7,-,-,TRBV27,TGTGCCAGCAGTTTACAGACTAATGGCTACGAGCAGTACTTC,CASSLQTNGYEQYF
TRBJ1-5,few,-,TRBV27,TGTGCCAGCAGTTTATCGGGGGGGGCTAGGCAGCCCCAGCATTTT,CASSLSGGARQPQHF
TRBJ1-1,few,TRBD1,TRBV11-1,TGTGCCAGCAGCTCGTTCCGGACAGGGGGGAGAGACAAAGTGCTTACTGAAGCTTTCTTT,CASSSFRTGGRDKVLTEAFF
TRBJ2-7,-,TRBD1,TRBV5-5,TGTGCCAGCCGGGACAGGCCGTACCCCTCCTACGAGCAGTACTTC,CASRDRPYPSYEQYF
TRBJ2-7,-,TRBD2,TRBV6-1,TGTGCCAGCAGCCCAGCGGGAGAAGTCTACGAGCAGTACTTC,CASSPAGEVYEQYF
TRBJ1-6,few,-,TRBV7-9,TGTGCCAGCAGCTTAGCGCGAAGCGGCGGATTTAATTCACCCCTCCACTTT,CASSLARSGGFNSPLHF
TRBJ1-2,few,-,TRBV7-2,TGTGCCAGCAGCTCGGGGGCGGGGGCATTCTATGGCTACACCTTC,CASSSGAGAFYGYTF
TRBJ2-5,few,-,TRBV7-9,TGTGCCAGCAGCCCTCGGCCGCAAGAGACCCAGTACTTC,CASSPRPQETQYF
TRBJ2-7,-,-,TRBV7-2,TGTGCCAGCAGCTTAAGTGCAGGGAGCTACGAGCAGTACTTC,CASSLSAGSYEQYF
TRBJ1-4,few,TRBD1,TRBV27,TGTGCCAGCAGCATCGGCACAGGGGATAATGAAAAACTGTTTTTT,CASSIGTGDNEKLFF
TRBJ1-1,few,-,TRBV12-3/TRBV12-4,TGTGCCAGCAAAACGGACGGTAACACTGAAGCTTTCTTT,CASKTDGNTEAFF
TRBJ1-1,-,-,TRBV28,TGTGCCAGCAGTTCAACCCCCGGCAGGCCTGAAGCTTTCTTT,CASSSTPGRPEAFF
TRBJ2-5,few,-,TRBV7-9,TGTGCCAGCGCGGGGGAGACCCAGTACTTC,CASAGETQYF
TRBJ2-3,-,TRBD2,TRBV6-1,TGCGCCAGCGGGGTGGGACTAGCAACAGATACGCAGTATTTT,CASGVGLATDTQYF
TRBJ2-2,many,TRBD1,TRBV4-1,TGCGCCAGCAGCCGGGCCCCCACAGGGGATCGCACCGGGGAGCTGTTTTTT,CASSRAPTGDRTGELFF
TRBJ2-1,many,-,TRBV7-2,TGTGCCAGCAGCTCCGGGACTCGATACAATGAGCAGTTCTTC,CASSSGTRYNEQFF
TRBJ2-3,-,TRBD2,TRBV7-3,TGTGCCAGCAGCTTAAGGCTAGCGGGAAGAGATACGCAGTATTTT,CASSLRLAGRDTQYF
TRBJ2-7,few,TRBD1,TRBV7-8,TGTGCCAGCAGCTGGGCCTCCGGGACAGATTCCTACGAGCAGTACTTC,CASSWASGTDSYEQYF